The 9 T cell receptor beta chains listed next were all sequenced from one sample in a study of cytomegalovirus exposure and HLA in healthy donors (dated by TCRdb to about 2017). Libraries were built with the immunoSEQ multiplex PCR assay. For the multiplex PCR, a mixture combining 60 forward primers for TCR Vbeta segments and 13 reverse primers for TCR Jbeta segments was used. Here the immuneACCESS table is served through TCRdb, limited to in-frame sequences with V and J called. Missing clones are a known gap in these copies; in checked studies unresolved V genes cover under half, and the rest lacks a known reason. This sample is represented by approximately 160,000 clones; roughly 80% of them were singletons. The ten largest clonotypes hold around 2% of the sample. Sequenced sample: PBMCs. The receptors were gathered from a human donor in good health.

The chain employs TRBV2 and TRBJ2-7; a weak D match, TRBD2 (6 bases). Trimming cost V 5 bases and J 6 bases, with 20 bases left between them. This CDR3 has 15 residues. The V gene's germline CDR1 is SNHLY and CDR2 FYNNEI. The CDR3 sequence: CASSSTFQRVCEQYF. CDR3 coding DNA: TGTGCCAGCAGTTCGACGTTCCAGCGGGTGTGCGAGCAGTACTTC.

CDR3 DNA sequence: TGCGCCAGCAGTCGGAGTGTAAAGCCCTATGGCTACACCTTC. Its protein product is CASSRSVKPYGYTF. V is TRBV23-1 and J is TRBJ1-2, with unresolved D. TRBV23-1 is classed as an ORF, of uncertain function. Trimming removed 4 bases at V and 4 bases at J, with 13 bases between. CDR3 length equals 14 residues.

This clone was observed once. The chain is built from TRBV2 and TRBJ2-2; 8 bases fit TRBD1. Trimming cost V 1 base and J 5 bases; bases outside gene matches: 6. This CDR3 is built from 16 residues. The germline V gene has CDR1 SNHLY and CDR2 FYNNEI. Written as DNA, the CDR3 is TGTGCCAGCAGTGAAGGACAGGGGCAGGGGACCGGGGAGCTGTTTTTT. The encoded protein is CASSEGQGQGTGELFF.

A note on this clone: Within the sample, other DNA sequences also encode this same CDR3. The rearrangement joins TRBV9 to TRBJ2-5; the D gene is possibly TRBD1 (7 bases). Per germline, CDR1 SGDLS and CDR2 YYNGEE. There are 14 residues in the CDR3. V was shortened by 0 bases and J by 8 bases, with 14 bases between the two germline ends. CDR3 sequence (DNA): TGTGCCAGCAGCGTAGCCGGCCAGGGGGGTACCCAGTACTTC. Amino acid sequence: CASSVAGQGGTQYF.

The sample holds a few counts of this clone. The chain employs TRBV6-5 and TRBJ2-3; D remains ambiguous. This CDR3 comprises 14 residues. Germline V CDR1 and CDR2: MNHEY, SVGAGI. V was clipped by 4 bases and J by 3 bases, with 11 bases between them. Here the CDR3 reads CASSSLDKTDTQYF. In nucleotides, the CDR3 is TGTGCCAGCAGTTCGTTAGACAAGACAGATACGCAGTATTTT.

V is TRBV28 and J is TRBJ1-4; D gene uncertain. The CDR3 runs 15 residues. Trimming pared 8 bases from V and 6 bases from J, leaving 19 bases between. From germline, CDR1 is MDHEN and CDR2 SYDVKM. CDR3 loop: CASRNRDRDDEKLFF. In DNA, the CDR3 is TGTGCCAGCCGGAACCGGGATCGGGATGATGAAAAACTGTTTTTT.

V and J are TRBV19 and TRBJ1-2; 8 bases fit TRBD1. The V and J ends lost 4 bases and 8 bases, in that order; junction bases with no gene match: 12. Per the germline V gene, CDR1 is LNHDA and CDR2 is SQIVND (reference sequence). The CDR3 has 15 residues. CDR3 DNA: TGTGCCAGTAGTAGAGTAGGACAGGGAGATGGCGGCTACACCTTC. This gives the protein CASSRVGQGDGGYTF.

The rearrangement uses TRBV9 and TRBJ1-1; 7 positions agree with TRBD1. This CDR3 contains 15 residues. Germline V CDR1 and CDR2: SGDLS, YYNGEE. J was trimmed by 6 bases and V by 0 bases; bases with no gene match: 8. CDR3 DNA: TGTGCCAGCAGCGTAGGGGCAGGGGGGAATCCTGAAGCTTTCTTT. Its translation: CASSVGAGGNPEAFF.

The chain recombines TRBV5-1 with TRBJ1-2; 9 positions match TRBD1. V shed 1 base, J shed 3 bases, and the junction held 10 bases outside the gene matches. CDR3 length equals 17 residues. Germline CDR1 is SGHRS and CDR2 is YFSETQ. The chain's CDR3 is CASSLIGTGISDYGYTF. CDR3 bases: TGCGCCAGCAGCTTGATTGGGACAGGGATATCGGACTATGGCTACACCTTC.